The 10 T cell receptor beta chains given below trace back to one sample, sequenced in a study of cytomegalovirus exposure and HLA in healthy donors. PCR was performed using 60 Vbeta and 13 Jbeta primers. Data came from immunoSEQ multiplex PCR; TCRdb stores just in-frame clones and leaves some out. The repertoire holds roughly 160,000 clones, with over 60% as singletons. Input material: PBMCs. The receptors originated from a girl aged 5 to 17 in good health and CMV-seronegative.

The chain couples TRBV13 to TRBJ1-2; 7 nucleotides agree with TRBD1. Looked up from germline, CDR1 is PRHDT and CDR2 is FYEKMQ (reference sequence). This CDR3 contains 13 residues. The V gene end was trimmed by 4 bases and the J gene end by 6 bases; junction bases not matched to a gene: 5. The CDR3 sequence: CASSSQGRDGYTF. CDR3 coding DNA: TGTGCCAGCAGCTCACAGGGGCGGGATGGCTACACCTTC.

CDR3 bases: TGTGCCTGCCGCTTGAGCTCCTATAATTCACCCCTCCACTTT. Translation gives CACRLSSYNSPLHF. This chain links TRBV2 with TRBJ1-6; D remains ambiguous. The CDR3 has 14 amino acids. The germline V gene encodes CDR1 SNHLY and CDR2 FYNNEI. Trimming took off 11 bases at V and 0 bases at J, with 11 bases between the two ends.

There are a few counts of this clone. Additional DNA sequences in this sample encode the identical CDR3. This sequence joins TRBV7-9 and TRBJ2-7, with 7 nucleotides matching TRBD1. With V trimmed by 1 base and J by 6 bases, 3 bases remained unmatched. Germline assignment: CDR1 SEHNR and CDR2 FQNEAQ (reference sequence). The CDR3 is made up of 13 amino acids. The CDR3 nucleotides are TGTGCCAGCAGCTTAGGGCCAGGGGGCGAGCAGTACTTC. Its protein is CASSLGPGGEQYF.

The table lists this clone with a few counts. The V call is TRBV2, the J call TRBJ2-5; 9 nucleotides align to TRBD1. Trimming at V came to 6 bases and at J to 4 bases, leaving 6 bases not matched to a gene. Germline assignment: CDR1 SNHLY and CDR2 FYNNEI. CDR3 size: 14 residues. Here the CDR3 reads CASSKDRGGETQYF. In nucleotides, the CDR3 is TGTGCCAGCAGCAAGGACAGGGGAGGAGAGACCCAGTACTTC.

This chain connects TRBV2 to TRBJ1-5; TRBD1 aligns across 7 bases. CDR3 length: 15 amino acids. Germline lookup yields CDR1 SNHLY and CDR2 FYNNEI. The ends lost 3 bases at V and 0 bases at J; junction bases unmatched: 2. CDR3 in amino acids: CASSDTGVSNQPQHF. CDR3 nucleotide sequence: TGTGCCAGCAGTGATACAGGGGTTAGCAATCAGCCCCAGCATTTT.

This clone was seen a handful of times. The genes are TRBV19 and TRBJ2-5, with 9 positions matching TRBD2. Looked up from germline, CDR1 is LNHDA and CDR2 is SQIVND (reference sequence). The CDR3 extends over 13 amino acids. V dropped 3 bases and J dropped 5; count of bases not matched to a gene: 1. The CDR3: CASSMLAGETQYF. The CDR3 nucleotides read TGTGCCAGTAGTATGCTAGCGGGGGAGACCCAGTACTTC.

The rearrangement joins TRBV12-5 to TRBJ2-3; 11 nucleotides line up with TRBD2. The CDR3 has 15 residues. V lost 5 bases to trimming and J lost 1 base; unmatched junction nucleotides: 2. Germline V lookup: CDR1 LGHNT, CDR2 FRNRAP. The CDR3 sequence: CASGLAGGRTDTQYF. The CDR3 DNA follows: TGTGCTAGTGGTCTAGCGGGGGGCCGCACAGATACGCAGTATTTT.

The genes are TRBV5-5 and TRBJ2-3, with D perhaps TRBD2 (6 bases). With 0 bases removed from V and 0 bases from J, the gap between germline ends came to 11 bases. The CDR3 consists of 16 residues. Germline V gene data show CDR1 as SGHKS and CDR2 as YYEKEE (reference sequence). CDR3 protein: CASSLERAGSTDTQYF. In nucleotides, the CDR3 is TGTGCCAGCAGCTTGGAGCGAGCGGGTAGCACAGATACGCAGTATTTT.

The gene calls are TRBV6-1 and TRBJ2-2; the D gene is possibly TRBD1 (6 bases). CDR3 length: 13 amino acids. Germline CDR1 reads MNHNS; CDR2 reads SASEGT. Trimming took 5 bases from V and 6 from J, leaving 10 bases between them. CDR3 coding DNA: TGTGCCAGCAGTCTCCAGGGGTCCGGGGAGCTGTTTTTT. Amino acid sequence: CASSLQGSGELFF.

This clone turned up a few times. This chain uses TRBV28 with TRBJ2-7, with 11 nucleotides matching TRBD2. The CDR3 has 15 amino acids. Germline CDR1 is MDHEN and CDR2 is SYDVKM. Losses at the gene ends were 2 bases for V and 4 bases for J; bases not matched to a gene: 4. This CDR3 reads CASSLGSGGVYEQYF. DNA of the CDR3: TGTGCCAGCAGTTTAGGTAGCGGGGGGGTATACGAGCAGTACTTC.